This note documents a single T cell receptor beta chain sequence. Its antigen remains unknown. The sample originates from a study of shared clonotypes between healthy human individuals. Broader study findings: Having only a few donors restricted how much genetic and exposure-history diversity was captured. The researchers took only blood, and tissue repertoires probably look different.

Libraries were prepared by immunoSEQ multiplex PCR; TCRdb keeps only in-frame clonotypes and omits some of them. The table includes some 2,000,000 clones, over 85% detected once. There were no recent acute infections or vaccinations among the donors, who were healthy HIV-negative adults. The CDR3 spans 15 residues. CDR1 and CDR2 (germline): GTSNPN, SVGIG (reference sequence). The source is a man aged 18 to 30 in good health. V is TRBV30 and J is TRBJ2-1; 10 nucleotides match TRBD1. Sequencing was carried out using naive CD4+ T cells sorted from blood. Subset here: CD45RA+ positively selected. In nucleotides, the CDR3 is TGTGCTTTCCCCAGGGGACAGGGGATCACCAATGAGCAGTTCTTC. Amino acids: CAFPRGQGITNEQFF.